Below are 5 T cell receptor beta chains sequenced from a single sample in a study of T cell responses to AZD1222 COVID-19 vaccine. This table comes from immunoSEQ multiplex PCR, and its TCRdb copy is limited to in-frame clones, with some not included. The table has over 65,000 clones, approximately 90% seen once. The specimen comprised peripheral blood, sampled on day 0 of AZD1222 vaccination. The receptors here all came from an adult in good health.

A few counts support this clone. The CDR3 DNA follows: TGTGCCAGCAGTTACATGGCGAATCAGGTCAATGAGCAGTTCTTC. Its protein product is CASSYMANQVNEQFF. This chain connects TRBV6-5 to TRBJ2-1, with D unclear. Germline V CDR1 and CDR2: MNHEY, SVGAGI. Trimming took 2 bases from V and 6 from J, leaving 14 bases between them. The CDR3 has 15 residues.

The chain employs TRBV28 and TRBJ1-5; D not certain. Germline CDR1 and CDR2: MDHEN and SYDVKM. V was clipped by 2 bases and J by 7 bases, with 12 bases between them. This CDR3 is built from 14 residues. This CDR3 is CASSLISVRQPQHF. The CDR3 nucleotides read TGTGCCAGCAGTTTAATTAGCGTTAGGCAGCCCCAGCATTTT.

The genes are TRBV12-3 or TRBV12-4 and TRBJ1-1; D gene ambiguous. The CDR3 totals 11 residues. V was trimmed by 2 bases and J by 6 bases, leaving 4 bases between them. The CDR3 protein is CASSLLSEAFF. CDR3 nucleotide sequence: TGTGCCAGCAGTTTATTGTCTGAAGCTTTCTTT.

This clone was found a few times. The chain employs TRBV6-5 and TRBJ1-5; the D is unclear. Germline V gene data show CDR1 as MNHEY and CDR2 as SVGAGI. V was pared by 2 bases and J by 3 bases, with 5 bases between. This CDR3 is 13 amino acids long. CDR3 protein: CASSYTINQPQHF. CDR3 coding DNA: TGTGCCAGCAGTTACACGATCAATCAGCCCCAGCATTTT.

The rearrangement joins TRBV19 to TRBJ1-5; D may be TRBD1 (5 bases). V dropped 5 bases and J dropped 1 base, with 9 bases sitting between them. The length of the CDR3 is 14 residues. Germline V gene sequence: CDR1 LNHDA, CDR2 SQIVND (reference sequence). For the CDR3, the DNA is TGTGCCAGTAGTTCCCGGGACAGCAATCAGCCCCAGCATTTT. It codes for CASSSRDSNQPQHF. The full variable domain, with the rest looked up from reference TRBV19 and TRBJ1-5, is DGGITQSPKYLFRKEGQNVTLSCEQNLNHDAMYWYRQDPGQGLRLIYYSQIVNDFQKGDIAEGYSVSREKKESFPLTVTSAQKNPTAFYLCASSSRDSNQPQHFGDGTRLSIL.